Shown below are 4 T cell receptor beta chains from a single sample sequenced in a study of T cells after somatic rescue of genetic block. The data were produced by immunoSEQ multiplex PCR, yet TCRdb's version contains in-frame clones alone and is incomplete. Of 80,000 to 90,000 clones in the sample, just under 90% were seen once. Sequenced: peripheral blood mononuclear cells (PBMCs). The origin of the receptors is a woman between 18 and 30 years old.

This clone appeared many times. The V and J genes are TRBV6-5 and TRBJ1-2; 9 bases fit TRBD1. The V segment lost 7 bases and the J segment 7 bases; nucleotides outside the gene matches: 4. Germline CDR1 reads MNHEY; CDR2 reads SVGAGI. The CDR3 has 12 residues. The CDR3 here is CASTSDRGGYTF. Here the CDR3 DNA reads TGTGCCAGCACTTCGGACAGGGGTGGCTACACCTTC.

The chain links TRBV19 to TRBJ2-7; D is unclear. Trimming removed 1 base at V and 7 bases at J, with 8 bases between. The V gene's germline CDR1 is LNHDA and CDR2 SQIVND (reference sequence). This CDR3 is built from 12 residues. The CDR3 bases are TGTGCCAGTAGTATAGGCAAAAGGGAGCAGTACTTC. Translated, it gives CASSIGKREQYF.

V gene TRBV28 combines with J gene TRBJ2-1; 11 positions match TRBD2. The germline CDR1 and CDR2 sequences are MDHEN and SYDVKM. J gave up 0 bases and V 10 bases, and 11 bases lay outside the gene matches. The CDR3 loop spans 17 amino acids. CDR3 coding DNA: TGTGCCACTACCGGGACTAGCGGTCTCAGCTCCTACAATGAGCAGTTCTTC. Encoded protein: CATTGTSGLSSYNEQFF. Combining the CDR3 with reference TRBV28 and TRBJ2-1 gives the whole variable domain DVKVTQSSRYLVKRTGEKVFLECVQDMDHENMFWYRQDPGLGLRLIYFSYDVKMKEKGDIPEGYSVSREKKERFSLILESASTNQTSMYLCATTGTSGLSSYNEQFFGPGTRLTVL.

The chain combines TRBV5-1 with TRBJ2-1; 16 nucleotides match TRBD2. J lost 10 bases, V lost 3 bases, and 4 bases had no gene match. The CDR3 consists of 15 residues. In germline, CDR1 is SGHRS, CDR2 YFSETQ. The CDR3 DNA follows: TGCGCCAGCAGCTCGGGACTAGCGGGAGGGTGGGAGCAGTTCTTC. Translating gives CASSSGLAGGWEQFF.